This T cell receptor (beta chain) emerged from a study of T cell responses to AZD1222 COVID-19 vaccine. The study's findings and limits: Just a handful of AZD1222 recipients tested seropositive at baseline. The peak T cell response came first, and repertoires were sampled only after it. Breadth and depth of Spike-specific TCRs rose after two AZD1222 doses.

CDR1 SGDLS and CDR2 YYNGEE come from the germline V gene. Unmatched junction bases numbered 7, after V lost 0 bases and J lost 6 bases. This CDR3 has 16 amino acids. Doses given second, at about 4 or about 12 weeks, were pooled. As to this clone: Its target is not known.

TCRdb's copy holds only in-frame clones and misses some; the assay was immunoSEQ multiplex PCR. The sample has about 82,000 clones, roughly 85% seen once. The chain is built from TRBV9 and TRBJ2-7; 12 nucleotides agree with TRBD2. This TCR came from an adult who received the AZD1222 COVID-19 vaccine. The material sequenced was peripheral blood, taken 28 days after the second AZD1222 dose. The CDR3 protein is CASSVEGSSGRGEQYF. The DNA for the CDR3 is TGTGCCAGCAGCGTAGAGGGATCTAGCGGGAGGGGCGAGCAGTACTTC.